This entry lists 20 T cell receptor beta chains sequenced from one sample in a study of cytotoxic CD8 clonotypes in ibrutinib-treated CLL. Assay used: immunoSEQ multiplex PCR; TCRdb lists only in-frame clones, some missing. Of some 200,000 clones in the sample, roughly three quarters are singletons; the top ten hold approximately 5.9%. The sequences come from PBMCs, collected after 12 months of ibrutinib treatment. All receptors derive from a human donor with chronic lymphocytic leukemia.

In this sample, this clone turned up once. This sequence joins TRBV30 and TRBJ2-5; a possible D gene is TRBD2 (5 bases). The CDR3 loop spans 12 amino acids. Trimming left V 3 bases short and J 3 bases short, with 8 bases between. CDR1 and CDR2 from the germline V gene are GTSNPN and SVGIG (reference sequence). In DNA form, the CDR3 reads TGTGCCTGGAGACGAGGGAAAGAGACCCAGTACTTC. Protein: CAWRRGKETQYF. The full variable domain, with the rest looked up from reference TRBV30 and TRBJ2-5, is SQTIHQWPATLVQPVGSPLSLECTVEGTSNPNLYWYRQAAGRGLQLLFYSVGIGQISSEVPQNLSASRPQDRQFILSSKKLLLSDSGFYLCAWRRGKETQYFGPGTRLLVL.

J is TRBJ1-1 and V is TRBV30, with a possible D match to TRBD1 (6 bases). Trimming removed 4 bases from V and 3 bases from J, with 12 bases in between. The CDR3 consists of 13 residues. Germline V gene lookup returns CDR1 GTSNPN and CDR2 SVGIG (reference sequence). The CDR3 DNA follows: TGTGCCTGGATCACGCAGGGGTACACTGAAGCTTTCTTT. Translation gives CAWITQGYTEAFF.

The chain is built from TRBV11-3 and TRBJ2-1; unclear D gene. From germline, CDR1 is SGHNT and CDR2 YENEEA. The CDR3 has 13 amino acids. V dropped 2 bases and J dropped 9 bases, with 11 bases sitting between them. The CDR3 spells CASSLTDLGEQFF. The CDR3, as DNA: TGTGCCAGCAGCTTAACGGATTTGGGTGAGCAGTTCTTC.

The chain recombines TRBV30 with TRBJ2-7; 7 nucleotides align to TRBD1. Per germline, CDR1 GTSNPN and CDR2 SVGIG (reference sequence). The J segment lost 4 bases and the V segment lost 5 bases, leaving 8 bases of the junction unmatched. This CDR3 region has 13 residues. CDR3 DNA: TGTGCCTGGGATCGGGACAGCTTTTACGAGCAGTACTTC. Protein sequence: CAWDRDSFYEQYF.

The CDR3 DNA follows: TGTGCCAGCAGTTCCCCGGGGGGCAATCAGCCCCAGCATTTT. This encodes CASSSPGGNQPQHF. V gene TRBV28 combines with J gene TRBJ1-5, with D possibly matching TRBD1 (5 bases). The germline V gene encodes CDR1 MDHEN and CDR2 SYDVKM. The CDR3 contains 14 residues. With 4 bases removed from V and 2 bases from J, the gap between germline ends came to 9 bases.

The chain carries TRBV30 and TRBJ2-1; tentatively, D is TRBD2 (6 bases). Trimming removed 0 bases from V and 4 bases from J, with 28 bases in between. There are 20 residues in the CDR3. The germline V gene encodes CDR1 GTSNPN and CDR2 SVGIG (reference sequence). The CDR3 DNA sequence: TGTGCCTGGAGTGTATCAACTGGACTATCCCGGTCGGGTATATACAATGAGCAGTTCTTC. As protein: CAWSVSTGLSRSGIYNEQFF.

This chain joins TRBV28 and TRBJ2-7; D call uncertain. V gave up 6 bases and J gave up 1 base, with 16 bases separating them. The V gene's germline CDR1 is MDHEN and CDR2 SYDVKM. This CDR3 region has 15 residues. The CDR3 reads CASRVEDRQSYEQYF. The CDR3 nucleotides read TGTGCCAGCAGAGTCGAAGACCGACAATCCTACGAGCAGTACTTC.

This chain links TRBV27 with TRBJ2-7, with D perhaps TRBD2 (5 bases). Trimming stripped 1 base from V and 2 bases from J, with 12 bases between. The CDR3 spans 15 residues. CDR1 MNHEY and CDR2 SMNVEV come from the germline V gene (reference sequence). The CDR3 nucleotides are TGTGCCAGCAGTTTATGGGATTCCGGGGCCTACGAGCAGTACTTC. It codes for CASSLWDSGAYEQYF.

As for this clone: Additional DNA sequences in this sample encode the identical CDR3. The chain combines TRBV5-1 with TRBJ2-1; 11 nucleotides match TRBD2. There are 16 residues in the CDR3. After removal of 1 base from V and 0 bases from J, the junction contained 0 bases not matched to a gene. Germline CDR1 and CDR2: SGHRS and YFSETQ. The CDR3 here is CASSLTSGSSYNEQFF. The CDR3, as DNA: TGCGCCAGCAGCTTGACTAGCGGGAGCTCCTACAATGAGCAGTTCTTC.

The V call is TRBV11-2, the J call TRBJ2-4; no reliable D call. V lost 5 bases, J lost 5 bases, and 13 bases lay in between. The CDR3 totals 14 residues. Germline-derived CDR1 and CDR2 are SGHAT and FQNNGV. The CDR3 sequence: CASSPRATENIQYF. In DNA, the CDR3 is TGTGCCAGCAGCCCTCGGGCGACGGAAAACATTCAGTACTTC.

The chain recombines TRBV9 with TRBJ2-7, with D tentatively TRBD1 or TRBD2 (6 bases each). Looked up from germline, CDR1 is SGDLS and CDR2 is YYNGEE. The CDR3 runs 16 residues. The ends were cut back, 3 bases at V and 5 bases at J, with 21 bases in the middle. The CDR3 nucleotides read TGTGCCAGCAGCGGCCACCTTTTAACAGGGAGGAACGAGCAGTACTTC. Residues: CASSGHLLTGRNEQYF. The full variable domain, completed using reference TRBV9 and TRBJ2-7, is DSGVTQTPKHLITATGQRVTLRCSPRSGDLSVYWYQQSLDQGLQFLIQYYNGEERAKGNILERFSAQQFPDLHSELNLSSLELGDSALYFCASSGHLLTGRNEQYFGPGTRLTVT.

The CDR3 sequence: CASSEAGQERRYTF. The CDR3 DNA sequence: TGTGCCAGCAGTGAAGCAGGACAGGAAAGGCGCTACACCTTC. The J gene is TRBJ1-2, the V gene TRBV25-1, with 7 bases identical to TRBD1. With 2 bases clipped from V and 9 bases from J, the junction kept 9 bases outside the gene matches. The CDR3 is 14 amino acids. Germline CDR1 reads MGHDK; CDR2 reads SYGVNS.

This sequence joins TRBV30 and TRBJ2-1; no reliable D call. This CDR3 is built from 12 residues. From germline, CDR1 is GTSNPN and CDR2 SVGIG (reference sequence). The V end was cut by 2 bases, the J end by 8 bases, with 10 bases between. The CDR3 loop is CAWSYALDEQFF. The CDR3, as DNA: TGTGCCTGGAGTTACGCGCTGGATGAGCAGTTCTTC. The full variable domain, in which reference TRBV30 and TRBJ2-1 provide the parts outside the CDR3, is SQTIHQWPATLVQPVGSPLSLECTVEGTSNPNLYWYRQAAGRGLQLLFYSVGIGQISSEVPQNLSASRPQDRQFILSSKKLLLSDSGFYLCAWSYALDEQFFGPGTRLTVL.

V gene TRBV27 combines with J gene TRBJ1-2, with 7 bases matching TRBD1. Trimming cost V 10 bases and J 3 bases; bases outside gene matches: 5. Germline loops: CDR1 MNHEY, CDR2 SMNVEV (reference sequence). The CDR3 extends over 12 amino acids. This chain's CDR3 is CATSTGDYGYTF. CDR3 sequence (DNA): TGTGCCACCTCAACAGGGGACTATGGCTACACCTTC.

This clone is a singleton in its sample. The CDR3 sequence is CASNYNRGTEAFF. DNA for the CDR3: TGTGCCAGCAATTATAACAGGGGCACTGAAGCTTTCTTT. V and J are TRBV6-5 and TRBJ1-1; 7 bases match TRBD1. The V segment lost 7 bases and the J segment 4 bases; nucleotides outside the gene matches: 6. The CDR3 is 13 residues long. CDR1 is MNHEY and CDR2 is SVGAGI in the germline V gene.

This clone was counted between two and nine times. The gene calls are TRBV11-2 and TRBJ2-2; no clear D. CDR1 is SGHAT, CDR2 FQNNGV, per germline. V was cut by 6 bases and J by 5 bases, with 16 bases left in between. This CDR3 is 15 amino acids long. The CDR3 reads CASRPQGQWTGELFF. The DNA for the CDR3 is TGTGCCAGCAGACCCCAAGGGCAGTGGACCGGGGAGCTGTTTTTT.

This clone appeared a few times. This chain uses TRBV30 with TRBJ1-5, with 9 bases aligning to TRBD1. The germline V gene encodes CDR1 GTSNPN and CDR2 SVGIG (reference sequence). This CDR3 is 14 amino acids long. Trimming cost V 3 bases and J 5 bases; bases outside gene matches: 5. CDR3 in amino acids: CAWSGGQGHQPQHF. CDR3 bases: TGTGCCTGGAGCGGGGGACAGGGACATCAGCCCCAGCATTTT.

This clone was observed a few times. The CDR3 is CASSFVGGPDTQYF. The CDR3 DNA follows: TGTGCCAGCAGCTTCGTAGGGGGCCCCGATACGCAGTATTTT. The chain joins TRBV7-3 to TRBJ2-3; 7 nucleotides align to TRBD1. The J segment lost 6 bases and the V segment lost 3 bases, leaving 6 bases of the junction unmatched. Looked up from germline, CDR1 is SGHTA and CDR2 is FQGTGA. The CDR3 runs 14 residues.

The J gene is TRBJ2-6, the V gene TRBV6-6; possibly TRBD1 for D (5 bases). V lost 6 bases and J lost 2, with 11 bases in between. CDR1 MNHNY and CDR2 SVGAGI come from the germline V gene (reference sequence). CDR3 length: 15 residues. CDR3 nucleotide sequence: TGTGCCAGCAGCCAGCAGGGTACTGGGGCCAACGTCCTGACTTTC. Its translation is CASSQQGTGANVLTF.

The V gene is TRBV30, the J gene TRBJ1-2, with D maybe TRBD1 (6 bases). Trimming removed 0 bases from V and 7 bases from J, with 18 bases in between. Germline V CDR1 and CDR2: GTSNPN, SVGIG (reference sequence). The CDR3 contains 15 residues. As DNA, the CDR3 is TGTGCCTGGAGTGTACCATGGGGGCAGGGGTTTGGCTACACCTTC. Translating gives CAWSVPWGQGFGYTF.